The sequence of this T cell receptor (beta chain) was determined in a study of blood T cell repertoires in COVID-19. In the study overall: Collection of acute and convalescent COVID-19 samples took place in the United States, Italy and Spain. T cells, B-cell-depleted T cells, or PBMCs provided the cDNA or gDNA that served as material.

Original analysis: Amplified reference gene primers provided the basis for estimating nucleated cell counts. Clones were sequenced by immunoSEQ multiplex PCR, and TCRdb holds only the in-frame ones, with some missing. That table furnishes V, J and clone size, whereas the DNA furnished D and trimming. The sample has approximately 72,000 clones; roughly 86% are singletons. The CDR3 covers 18 residues. Germline V CDR1 and CDR2: KGHDR, SFDVKD. V dropped 5 bases and J dropped 5; count of bases not matched to a gene: 17. This sequence originates from a woman in her fifties or sixties with acute or convalescent COVID-19. The sequenced material came from peripheral blood. This chain connects TRBV24-1 to TRBJ2-3; 8 nucleotides align to TRBD1. CDR3 residues: CATSGLRFFRGPGDTQYF. The CDR3 nucleotides read TGTGCCACCAGTGGGTTGCGATTTTTCAGGGGGCCTGGAGATACGCAGTATTTT.